Given below is one T cell receptor (beta chain) in context. Its antigen is not known. These data come from a study of CD8 T cells in ankylosing spondylitis. Study results and caveats: About 8 highly homologous variants made up a TCR beta motif that seemed to typify ankylosing spondylitis blood. Earlier reports found some motif variants in synovial fluid and blood in reactive arthritis. Clones linked with disease were CD8+ and fairly uncommon in the peripheral blood. Disease-associated clones were reportedly significantly overrepresented in matched ankylosing spondylitis synovial fluid.

Trimming cost V 0 bases and J 0 bases, with 10 bases left between them. From germline, CDR1 is SGHRS and CDR2 YFSETQ. The CDR3 contains 16 residues. Molecular-barcoded quantitative 5'-RACE produced these TCR beta libraries. Each CDR3 protein is one row after TCRdb ran MiXCR on the 5' RACE reads. Of 450,000 or so distinct CDR3 sequences in the sample, roughly 25% were seen once. This clonotype was sampled from a male donor with ankylosing spondylitis. The sequenced sample was blood, either unsorted or a sorted T cell fraction (not recorded which). This chain uses TRBV5-1 with TRBJ1-3; no firm D call. Here the CDR3 DNA reads TGCGCCAGCAGCTTGGAGGACCGGAGCTCTGGAAACACCATATATTTT. Amino acid sequence: CASSLEDRSSGNTIYF.